The 19 T cell receptor beta chains presented below share a single source sample, sequenced in a study of blood T cell repertoires in COVID-19. The data were produced by immunoSEQ multiplex PCR, yet TCRdb's version contains in-frame clones alone and is incomplete. In the table there are roughly 32,000 clones, around 83% of which are singletons. Sequencing was carried out using peripheral blood. All receptors come from a man in his sixties with active or convalescent COVID-19.

The chain has TRBV28 and TRBJ2-1; D might be TRBD2 (5 bases). Trimming cost V 3 bases and J 4 bases, with 13 bases left between them. Germline assignment: CDR1 MDHEN and CDR2 SYDVKM. The CDR3 length is 15 residues. The CDR3 region has the DNA TGTGCCAGCAGTTTGGTCGACGGGGTTTACAATGAGCAGTTCTTC. Its translation: CASSLVDGVYNEQFF.

The chain couples TRBV5-1 to TRBJ2-1, with a tentative D call TRBD2 (6 bases). Germline CDR1 SGHRS, CDR2 YFSETQ. The CDR3 extends over 13 amino acids. V lost 0 bases, J lost 8 bases, and 9 bases lay in between. The CDR3 bases are TGCGCCAGCAGCTTGGCCGGAGGGTATGAGCAGTTCTTC. Its translation: CASSLAGGYEQFF.

The rearrangement links TRBV5-8 to TRBJ1-2; the D is unclear. Trimming removed 4 bases from V and 2 bases from J, with 18 bases in between. The germline V gene has CDR1 SGHTS and CDR2 YDEGEE. The CDR3 loop spans 16 amino acids. DNA for the CDR3: TGTGCCAGCAGCCCCGAAGGCCTAGGAGGCAACTATGGCTACACCTTC. The encoded protein is CASSPEGLGGNYGYTF.

V is TRBV11-3 and J is TRBJ2-1, with 9 nucleotides matching TRBD1. J was trimmed by 15 bases and V by 1 base; bases with no gene match: 7. The germline gives CDR1 SGHNT, CDR2 YENEEA. The CDR3 is 13 amino acids. This CDR3 is CASSLVLGQGRFF. In DNA, the CDR3 is TGTGCCAGCAGCTTAGTCTTGGGACAGGGAAGGTTCTTC.

The CDR3 sequence is CASSSTDRENEQYV. The CDR3 DNA follows: TGTGCCAGCAGCTCGACGGACAGGGAAAACGAGCAGTACGTC. The chain is built from TRBV5-6 and TRBJ2-7; 8 nucleotides match TRBD1. This CDR3 contains 14 residues. Trimming cost V 3 bases and J 5 bases; bases outside gene matches: 7. Germline lookup yields CDR1 SGHDT and CDR2 YYEEEE.

The chain joins TRBV12-3 or TRBV12-4 to TRBJ1-1; D perhaps matches TRBD1 (5 bases). The length of the CDR3 is 13 residues. With 4 bases removed from V and 1 base from J, the gap between germline ends came to 7 bases. The CDR3 spells CASSWGGNTEAFF. CDR3 nucleotide sequence: TGTGCCAGCAGTTGGGGGGGGAACACTGAAGCTTTCTTT.

V usage is TRBV19 and J usage is TRBJ2-5; D unclear. There are 13 residues in the CDR3. V was cut by 6 bases and J by 0 bases, with 8 bases left in between. The V gene's germline CDR1 is LNHDA and CDR2 SQIVND (reference sequence). This CDR3 is CASRWQNQETQYF. The DNA for the CDR3 is TGTGCCAGTAGGTGGCAAAACCAAGAGACCCAGTACTTC.

This sequence joins TRBV2 and TRBJ2-3; tentatively, D is TRBD2 (5 bases). There are 15 residues in the CDR3. Germline V gene lookup returns CDR1 SNHLY and CDR2 FYNNEI. V was shortened by 5 bases and J by 3 bases, with 15 bases between the two germline ends. The DNA for the CDR3 is TGTGCCAGCAGTCCCACGGGGAGTCGAACAGATACGCAGTATTTT. Residues: CASSPTGSRTDTQYF.

This chain uses TRBV7-8 with TRBJ2-5; D not resolved. CDR1 and CDR2 (germline): SGHVS, FQNEAQ. The length of the CDR3 is 15 residues. V shed 1 base and J shed 1 base, with 10 bases lying between them. This chain's CDR3 is CASSLEYHSQETQYF. The CDR3 coding sequence is TGTGCCAGCAGCTTAGAATATCACAGCCAAGAGACCCAGTACTTC.

The rearrangement uses TRBV7-2 and TRBJ1-6; 9 bases map to TRBD1. CDR3 size: 14 residues. Per the germline V gene, CDR1 is SGHTA and CDR2 is FQGNSA. J lost 9 bases, V lost 1 base, and 1 base had no gene match. CDR3 nucleotide sequence: TGTGCCAGCAGCTTAGAGGACAGGGGTTCACCCCTCCACTTT. Protein sequence: CASSLEDRGSPLHF.

This clone was seen once. In nucleotides, the CDR3 is TGTGCCAGCAGGGCCCCACTCGCACAGGCGGGCTACACCTTC. Residues: CASRAPLAQAGYTF. The V gene is TRBV6-5, the J gene TRBJ1-2; maybe TRBD1 (5 bases). Germline V gives CDR1 MNHEY, CDR2 SVGAGI. V was cut by 6 bases and J by 8 bases, with 19 bases left in between. The CDR3 runs 14 residues.

The rearrangement joins TRBV5-1 to TRBJ2-4; TRBD1 agrees at 8 bases. The CDR3 is 16 residues long. Per the germline V gene, CDR1 is SGHRS and CDR2 is YFSETQ. V lost 4 bases, J lost 3 bases, and 9 bases stayed unmatched. The chain's CDR3 is CASSDGQGVSKNIQYF. CDR3 nucleotide sequence: TGCGCCAGCAGCGATGGACAGGGCGTGAGCAAAAACATTCAGTACTTC.

This sequence joins TRBV2 and TRBJ1-3; unclear D gene. The CDR3 runs 13 residues. The germline V gene encodes CDR1 SNHLY and CDR2 FYNNEI. Trimming stripped 4 bases from V and 4 bases from J, with 8 bases between. CDR3 DNA: TGTGCCAGCAGTGTTCACAGAGGAAACACCATATATTTT. Protein sequence: CASSVHRGNTIYF.

This clone was observed once. The chain recombines TRBV5-6 with TRBJ2-4, with D tentatively TRBD2 (6 bases). The CDR3 is 14 amino acids. Germline CDR1 is SGHDT and CDR2 is YYEEEE. V was trimmed by 4 bases and J by 7 bases, leaving 15 bases between them. The CDR3 here is CASSTEGFWNIQYF. The CDR3 DNA reads TGTGCCAGCAGCACGGAGGGTTTTTGGAACATTCAGTACTTC.

The V call is TRBV28, the J call TRBJ2-5; possibly TRBD2 for D (5 bases). Germline loops: CDR1 MDHEN, CDR2 SYDVKM. Trimming took 3 bases from V and 11 from J, leaving 19 bases between them. CDR3 length: 14 residues. The CDR3 reads CASSFRASRAEQYF. The CDR3 DNA reads as TGTGCCAGCAGTTTTCGTGCCAGCCGAGCGGAACAGTACTTC.

This sequence joins TRBV11-3 and TRBJ2-3, with TRBD2 matching 9 bases. Unmatched junction bases numbered 10, after V lost 6 bases and J lost 9 bases. The CDR3 has 14 residues. CDR1 SGHNT and CDR2 YENEEA come from the germline V gene. CDR3 loop: CASSTLAGAGTQYF. The CDR3, as DNA: TGTGCCAGCAGTACGTTAGCGGGAGCGGGAACGCAGTATTTT. Based on the CDR3 plus reference TRBV11-3 and TRBJ2-3, the full variable domain is EAGVVQSPRYKIIEKKQPVAFWCNPISGHNTLYWYLQNLGQGPELLIRYENEEAVDDSQLPKDRFSAERLKGVDSTLKIQPAELGDSAVYLCASSTLAGAGTQYFGPGTRLTVL.

The rearrangement uses TRBV28 and TRBJ2-1; 8 nucleotides align to TRBD2. With 8 bases clipped from V and 9 bases from J, the junction kept 6 bases outside the gene matches. The germline V gene encodes CDR1 MDHEN and CDR2 SYDVKM. CDR3 length: 12 amino acids. The CDR3 nucleotides read TGTGCCAGCGGACTAGCAATTAGTGAGCAGTTCTTC. Its translation is CASGLAISEQFF.

V and J are TRBV7-8 and TRBJ1-3; no reliable D call. Germline V gives CDR1 SGHVS, CDR2 FQNEAQ. The CDR3 is made up of 14 amino acids. V dropped 5 bases and J dropped 1 base, with 9 bases sitting between them. CDR3 coding DNA: TGTGCCAGCAGCCCCGCCGGGTCTGGAAACACCATATATTTT. This sequence encodes CASSPAGSGNTIYF.

This chain joins TRBV2 and TRBJ2-5; TRBD1 is a possible D gene (6 bases). The CDR3 sequence is 13 residues long. Per germline, CDR1 SNHLY and CDR2 FYNNEI. V was pared by 6 bases and J by 2 bases, with 10 bases between. The CDR3 sequence: CASRRQEQETQYF. The DNA of the CDR3 is TGTGCCAGCAGGCGACAGGAGCAAGAGACCCAGTACTTC.